This T cell receptor (beta chain) appears in the sequencing data of a study of Ad26.COV2.S vaccination and SARS-CoV-2 variants. As for the study in general: The Ad26.COV2.S arm of the COV1001 trial was where the donor was placed. Recipients of Ad26.COV2.S got it intramuscularly, once or twice 56 days apart.

The V and J ends lost 5 bases and 3 bases respectively, with 13 bases between them. Germline-derived CDR1 and CDR2 are SGHVS and FQNEAQ. The CDR3 totals 14 residues. Treatment of the sample: around 19 received Ad26.COV2.S at low or high dose, single or two shots; five or six received placebo; per-sample allocation not given. It was on day 63 after the first vaccine or placebo injection that samples were taken. Study outcomes and limitations: Vaccine recipients showed a spike-specific TCR breadth that was higher than in placebo recipients. Similar non-spike TCR breadth was observed in recipients of vaccine and of placebo.

With regard to this clone: What it binds is not known.

Here immunoSEQ multiplex PCR was the method, and the copy in TCRdb shows in-frame clones only, minus some. The data contain roughly 420,000 clones, roughly 87% of them seen just once; the ten biggest clones take up roughly 2.5%. The chain links TRBV7-8 to TRBJ1-2; D remains ambiguous. The origin of this receptor is a person between 18 and 65 years old who received the Ad26.COV2.S COVID-19 vaccine or a placebo. Specimen: peripheral blood, collected in a trial of Ad26.COV2.S vaccine versus placebo. The CDR3 DNA reads TGTGCCAGCAGCAGAGGTTGGACGGACTATGGCTACACCTTC. Protein: CASSRGWTDYGYTF.